What follows are 10 T cell receptor beta chains derived from one specimen sequenced in a study of shared clonotypes between healthy human individuals. Measured with immunoSEQ multiplex PCR; TCRdb has only the in-frame clones, and not every one. The data hold around 430,000 clones, with around 79% observed a single time. Sequencing was done on a sample of PBMCs. These receptors were obtained from a woman aged 40 to 55 in good health. Some clones in this sample may be carry-over from other donors' samples.

This chain links TRBV28 with TRBJ1-1; the D is unclear. The CDR3 is 15 residues long. V lost 4 bases, J lost 0 bases, and 12 bases lay in between. Germline CDR1 is MDHEN and CDR2 is SYDVKM. CDR3: CASSYSGVMNTEAFF. The DNA for the CDR3 is TGTGCCAGCAGTTACTCCGGGGTCATGAACACTGAAGCTTTCTTT.

There are a few counts of this clone. This specimen includes other DNA sequences encoding the same CDR3. The chain couples TRBV5-1 to TRBJ1-1, with TRBD1 as a possible D gene (6 bases). From germline, CDR1 is SGHRS and CDR2 YFSETQ. The CDR3 consists of 13 residues. Trimming shortened V by 2 bases and J by 3 bases, and 8 bases separated the two germline ends. The DNA of the CDR3 is TGCGCCAGCAGCTTAGGGGGGGACACTGAAGCTTTCTTT. It translates to CASSLGGDTEAFF.

The genes are TRBV28 and TRBJ1-4, with D possibly matching TRBD1 (5 bases). Germline V lookup: CDR1 MDHEN, CDR2 SYDVKM. The CDR3 runs 15 residues. The V and J ends lost 4 bases and 7 bases respectively, with 16 bases between them. CDR3 sequence reads: CASSSPWGGGEKLFF. The CDR3 region has the DNA TGTGCCAGCAGTTCCCCGTGGGGGGGTGGTGAAAAACTGTTTTTT.

The V and J genes are TRBV18 and TRBJ1-4; 7 nucleotides align to TRBD1. Germline loops: CDR1 KGHSH, CDR2 LQKENI. Losses at the gene ends were 3 bases for V and 4 bases for J; bases not matched to a gene: 8. This CDR3 region has 16 residues. DNA for the CDR3: TGTGCCAGCTCACCGACCAACAGGGGTCATAATGAAAAACTGTTTTTT. This translates into CASSPTNRGHNEKLFF.

This chain connects TRBV4-1 to TRBJ2-1; 12 nucleotides align to TRBD2. The trim removed 4 bases at V and 7 bases at J, leaving 8 bases unmatched. The CDR3 totals 16 residues. CDR1 is MGHRA, CDR2 YSYEKL, per germline. CDR3 protein: CASSRGAGTSGNEQFF. The CDR3 DNA reads TGCGCCAGCAGCCGTGGGGCCGGGACTAGCGGGAATGAGCAGTTCTTC.

This sequence joins TRBV2 and TRBJ2-6, with D tentatively TRBD1 (6 bases). CDR1 SNHLY and CDR2 FYNNEI come from the germline V gene. This CDR3 contains 16 residues. The V and J ends lost 7 bases and 2 bases respectively, with 15 bases between them. The CDR3 region has the DNA TGTGCCAGCATGACAGGCCCTCTAGCTGGGGCCAACGTCCTGACTTTC. It is translated as CASMTGPLAGANVLTF.

The CDR3, as DNA: TGTGCCAGCAGTCGGACGGTTCGAGAGACCCAGTACTTC. This encodes CASSRTVRETQYF. V usage is TRBV25-1 and J usage is TRBJ2-5; D is ambiguous. V gave up 5 bases and J gave up 4 bases, with 11 bases separating them. Germline values: CDR1 MGHDK, CDR2 SYGVNS. The CDR3 is made up of 13 amino acids. The whole variable domain, filled in from reference TRBV25-1 and TRBJ2-5, reads EADIYQTPRYLVIGTGKKITLECSQTMGHDKMYWYQQDPGMELHLIHYSYGVNSTEKGDLSSESTVSRIRTEHFPLTLESARPSHTSQYLCASSRTVRETQYFGPGTRLLVL.

This clone was picked up one time. Other DNA sequences in this sample translate to the same CDR3. The chain employs TRBV15 and TRBJ2-1, with D perhaps given as TRBD1 or TRBD2 (5 bases each). This CDR3 spans 14 amino acids. CDR1 LNHNV and CDR2 YYDKDF come from the germline V gene (reference sequence). Trimming took 0 bases from V and 8 from J, leaving 11 bases between them. The CDR3 reads CATSRDRGTDEQFF. In DNA form, the CDR3 reads TGTGCCACCAGCAGAGATAGAGGGACCGATGAGCAGTTCTTC.

The chain recombines TRBV6-5 with TRBJ2-5; D possibly matches TRBD1 or TRBD2 (7 bases each). The CDR3 runs to 13 residues. Deletions cut 6 bases from V and 5 bases from J, with 13 bases between. CDR1 MNHEY and CDR2 SVGAGI come from the germline V gene. CDR3: CASRRQGGETQYF. In nucleotides, the CDR3 is TGTGCCAGCAGAAGACAGGGAGGGGAGACCCAGTACTTC.

This clone was detected only a few times. The rearrangement links TRBV5-1 to TRBJ1-1; D gene ambiguous. Germline-derived CDR1 and CDR2 are SGHRS and YFSETQ. The CDR3 has 16 residues. Trimming removed 0 bases from V and 1 base from J, with 13 bases in between. The CDR3 sequence is CASSLGQESWNTEAFF. For the CDR3, the DNA is TGCGCCAGCAGCTTGGGTCAGGAAAGTTGGAACACTGAAGCTTTCTTT.